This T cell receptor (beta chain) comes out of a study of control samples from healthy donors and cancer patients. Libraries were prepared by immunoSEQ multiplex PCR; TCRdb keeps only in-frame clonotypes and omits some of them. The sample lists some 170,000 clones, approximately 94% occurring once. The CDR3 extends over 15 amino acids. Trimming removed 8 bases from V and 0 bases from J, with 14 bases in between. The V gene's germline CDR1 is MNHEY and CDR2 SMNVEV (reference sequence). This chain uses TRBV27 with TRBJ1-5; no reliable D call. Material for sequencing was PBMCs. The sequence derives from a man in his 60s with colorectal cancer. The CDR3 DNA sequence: TGTGCCAGCCTGCCGGTTGCTTATAGCAATCAGCCCCAGCATTTT. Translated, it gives CASLPVAYSNQPQHF.